Below are 7 T cell receptor beta chains sequenced from a single sample in a study of CXCR3-negative and CXCR3-positive naive CD8 T cells (dated by TCRdb to about 2019). For these receptors, no antigen is known. Overall study outcomes, separate from this receptor: Compared with CXCR3-negative naive cells, CXCR3-positive naive cells had TRB CDR3s with higher hydrophobicity (lower Kidera factor 4), lower energy, and higher strength and volume indices.

This sample was sequenced with a NextSeq 550. The Human TCR Profiling Kit (MiLaboratory) was used to make UMI-labeled 5' RACE TRB cDNA libraries. TCRdb reprocessed the reads and provides one entry for every CDR3 protein sequence; no DNA is given. The table for this sample lists roughly 110,000 distinct CDR3 sequences. The ten largest clones represent 0.3% to 0.4% of the sample. The sequenced material came from naive CXCR3+ CD8+ T cells from blood. The cell subset or site label of this sample denotes: CD45RO-CCR7+CD27+CD95- naive CD8+ T cells expressing CXCR3 (TNR3+). The origin of the receptors is a human donor in good health. Some clones in this sample may be carry-over from other donors' samples.

This chain connects TRBV14 to TRBJ2-7; TCRdb reports TRBD1, a call that lacks DNA to check it against. The CDR3 contains 14 residues. Germline CDR1 reads SGHDN; CDR2 reads FVKESK. Here the CDR3 reads CASSHLTGSYEQYF.

CDR3: CSATHPLHNEQFF. V is TRBV20-1 and J is TRBJ2-1; TCRdb outputs TRBD2, but without DNA this stays unchecked. This CDR3 is built from 13 residues. Germline V gene lookup returns CDR1 DFQATT and CDR2 SNEGSKA (reference sequence).

The chain combines TRBV29-1 with TRBJ2-2; the D call from TCRdb, TRBD2, cannot be confirmed without DNA. This CDR3 spans 14 amino acids. Germline CDR1 is SQVTM and CDR2 is ANQGSEA. CDR3 residues: CSVVEGPNTGELFF.

The genes are TRBV6-5 and TRBJ2-7; as DNA is missing, the TRBD1 call by TCRdb cannot be tested. In germline, CDR1 is MNHEY, CDR2 SVGAGI. The CDR3 is 16 amino acids. The CDR3 reads CASSYIGTGRDVEQYF.

The chain recombines TRBV27 with TRBJ1-2; the D call from TCRdb, TRBD1, cannot be confirmed without DNA. This CDR3 region has 13 residues. Germline CDR1 reads MNHEY; CDR2 reads SMNVEV (reference sequence). CDR3 in amino acids: CASSEQGASGYTF.

The rearrangement links TRBV27 to TRBJ1-2. The CDR3 is 16 residues long. Germline CDR1 and CDR2: MNHEY and SMNVEV (reference sequence). The chain's CDR3 is CAAGSPLVTVLYGYTF.

V usage is TRBV29-1 and J usage is TRBJ2-1; TCRdb's D call of TRBD1 is untestable without DNA. Germline CDR1 and CDR2: SQVTM and ANQGSEA. The CDR3 runs to 16 residues. The CDR3 loop reads CSVEDWARGDANEQFF.